The following is a TCR beta chain sequence with its context. No antigen is known for it. Each donor was healthy, and each was a bone marrow donor. The study sampled nominally healthy donors, though unrecorded immune exposures were likely. CDR1 and CDR2 from the germline V gene are MGHRA and YSYEKL. The V end was cut by 1 base, the J end by 5 bases, with 14 bases between. The CDR3 contains 15 residues. In the PCR, 60 Vbeta and 13 Jbeta primers were used. Profiled with immunoSEQ multiplex PCR; TCRdb holds only in-frame clones, not every one. The data contain approximately 100,000 clones, roughly 80% of them seen just once; the ten biggest clones take up roughly 3.9%. The data derive from a study of cytomegalovirus exposure and HLA in healthy donors. Study-wide points: Later examination showed HLA-associated TCR beta chains had greater clonal expansion than equally common others.

Sequencing used PBMCs. The chain uses TRBV4-1 and TRBJ2-5, with TRBD2 as a possible D gene (6 bases). The TCR was taken from a man aged 50 or older in good health and CMV-seropositive. The CDR3 reads CASSQVVGDLETQYF. CDR3 in DNA: TGCGCCAGCAGCCAAGTTGTTGGGGACTTGGAGACCCAGTACTTC.